The TCR beta chain described here comes from a study of blood T cell repertoires in COVID-19. Turning to the study itself: There were acute and convalescent COVID-19 samples, and they came from the United States, Italy and Spain. In each case, the material was cDNA or gDNA derived from T cells, B-cell-depleted T cells, or PBMCs.

The cohort comprised adults aged about 18 to 100 years residing in 20 to 30 US areas. J gave up 5 bases and V 5 bases, and 7 bases lay outside the gene matches. Germline CDR1 and CDR2: SGDLS and YYNGEE. The CDR3 length is 15 residues. The authors' processing: For nucleated cells, counts were estimated from reference gene primer amplification. Method: immunoSEQ multiplex PCR; TCRdb's copy keeps in-frame clones and lacks some. V and J calls and clone size follow that table, whereas D and trimming were derived from the DNA. The sample lists fewer than 450,000 clones, roughly 87% occurring once. This chain links TRBV9 with TRBJ2-5; the match to TRBD2 covers 12 bases. Sequencing was done on a sample of PBMCs or T cells enriched from blood (not recorded which). The clonotype was recovered from a man aged 18 to 35 who had recovered from COVID-19. This chain's CDR3 is CASSWTSGTGETQYF. The CDR3 DNA sequence: TGTGCCAGCAGTTGGACTAGCGGGACGGGGGAGACCCAGTACTTC.